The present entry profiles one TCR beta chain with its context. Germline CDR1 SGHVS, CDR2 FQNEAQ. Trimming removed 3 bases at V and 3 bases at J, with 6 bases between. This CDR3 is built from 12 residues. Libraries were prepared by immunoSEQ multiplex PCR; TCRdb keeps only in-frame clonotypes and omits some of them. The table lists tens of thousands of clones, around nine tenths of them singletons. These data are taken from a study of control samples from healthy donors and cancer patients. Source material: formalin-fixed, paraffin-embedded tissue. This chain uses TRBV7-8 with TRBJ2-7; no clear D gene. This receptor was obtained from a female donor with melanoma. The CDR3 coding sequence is TGTGCCAGCAGCTTGACGGACTACGAGCAGTACTTC. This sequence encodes CASSLTDYEQYF.